Each of the 9 T cell receptor beta chains below was sequenced from the same sample in a study of siplizumab effects on memory and regulatory T cells. The data were produced by immunoSEQ multiplex PCR, yet TCRdb's version contains in-frame clones alone and is incomplete. Among approximately 100,000 clones listed, about nine tenths were seen once. The sequenced sample was CD4+ T cells sorted from blood. The receptors were gathered from a human donor in good health. Some clones in this sample may be carry-over from other donors' samples.

This chain links TRBV28 with TRBJ1-4; D gene uncertain. Per the germline V gene, CDR1 is MDHEN and CDR2 is SYDVKM. V was cut by 3 bases and J by 7 bases, with 15 bases left in between. The CDR3 is 15 residues long. DNA for the CDR3: TGTGCCAGCAGTTTCTTTGTACAGACTCTTGAAAAACTGTTTTTT. It encodes CASSFFVQTLEKLFF.

J is TRBJ1-1 and V is TRBV9; perhaps TRBD1 as D (6 bases). The germline V and J ends were trimmed by 6 bases and 2 bases, with 14 bases remaining between them. Per the germline V gene, CDR1 is SGDLS and CDR2 is YYNGEE. CDR3 length: 14 residues. The CDR3 loop is CASKEGVVNTEAFF. For the CDR3, the DNA is TGTGCCAGCAAGGAGGGGGTGGTTAACACTGAAGCTTTCTTT.

The chain recombines TRBV2 with TRBJ2-7; D might be TRBD2 (6 bases). This CDR3 comprises 14 residues. V lost 7 bases to trimming and J lost 6 bases, with 19 bases between them. CDR1 is SNHLY and CDR2 is FYNNEI in the germline V gene. CDR3 nucleotide sequence: TGTGCCAGCAACGCCGGGACTCTGAGGCCCGAGCAGTACTTC. It is translated as CASNAGTLRPEQYF. Combining the CDR3 with reference TRBV2 and TRBJ2-7 gives the whole variable domain EPEVTQTPSHQVTQMGQEVILRCVPISNHLYFYWYRQILGQKVEFLVSFYNNEISEKSEIFDDQFSVERPDGSNFTLKIRSTKLEDSAMYFCASNAGTLRPEQYFGPGTRLTVT.

This chain links TRBV25-1 with TRBJ1-5; weak D call: TRBD1 (6 bases). The germline CDR1 and CDR2 sequences are MGHDK and SYGVNS. CDR3 length: 13 residues. Trimming removed 8 bases at V and 3 bases at J, with 11 bases between. The CDR3 sequence is CASGTGNNQPQHF. The CDR3 DNA reads as TGTGCCAGCGGAACAGGGAACAATCAGCCCCAGCATTTT.

The J gene is TRBJ2-7, the V gene TRBV5-4, with TRBD1 as a possible D gene (5 bases). The CDR3 has 14 amino acids. V lost 1 base, J lost 2 bases, and 10 bases lay in between. Germline CDR1 SGHNT, CDR2 YYREEE (reference sequence). The CDR3 coding sequence is TGTGCCAGCAGCTTGAGTCAGGGTCCCTACGAGCAGTACTTC. Translating gives CASSLSQGPYEQYF.

This clone was picked up a small number of times. The rearrangement joins TRBV2 to TRBJ2-7, with TRBD2 matching 10 bases. Trimming took 6 bases from V and 0 from J; bases not matched to a gene: 5. This CDR3 contains 15 residues. CDR1 SNHLY and CDR2 FYNNEI come from the germline V gene. CDR3 in DNA: TGTGCCAGCAGAGCCGGGACTAGCGCCTCCTACGAGCAGTACTTC. Its translation: CASRAGTSASYEQYF.

The chain recombines TRBV19 with TRBJ1-4; 7 bases are a match to TRBD1. Germline loops: CDR1 LNHDA, CDR2 SQIVND (reference sequence). The CDR3 extends over 13 amino acids. With V trimmed by 7 bases and J by 6 bases, 5 bases remained unmatched. DNA of the CDR3: TGTGCCAGTAATCCGGGACAGTATGAAAAACTGTTTTTT. Translated, it gives CASNPGQYEKLFF.

This sequence joins TRBV9 and TRBJ1-2, with no clear D. This CDR3 spans 14 amino acids. The germline V gene encodes CDR1 SGDLS and CDR2 YYNGEE. Deletions cut 0 bases from V and 5 bases from J, with 11 bases between. In nucleotides, the CDR3 is TGTGCCAGCAGCGTAGTTGACGGAACTTATGGCTACACCTTC. It translates to CASSVVDGTYGYTF.

The chain couples TRBV28 to TRBJ1-3; 7 positions match TRBD1. CDR1 and CDR2 from the germline V gene are MDHEN and SYDVKM. The CDR3 spans 16 residues. V shed 2 bases, J shed 0 bases, and the junction held 4 bases outside the gene matches. The CDR3 sequence: CASSLGGQHSGNTIYF. The CDR3 DNA follows: TGTGCCAGCAGTTTAGGGGGACAGCACTCTGGAAACACCATATATTTT.